This T cell receptor beta chain came from a study of regulatory T cells in long-lasting Graves disease. Background on the study: Persistent Graves' disease denoted over 5 years of antithyroid drugs plus positive TSH receptor antibodies. Regarding the study as a whole: The number of shared public clonotypes was higher in persistent patients (approximately 2,600) than new patients (more than 850).

This clonotype was detected a few times. Its antigen remains unknown. iRepertoire HTBI primers and Arm-PCR of CDR3 regions built TCR beta libraries. TCRdb called the multiplex PCR reads again in MiXCR, with one record for every CDR3 protein. Of hundreds of thousands of distinct CDR3 sequences listed, around 20% were seen once; the top ten hold roughly an eighth. Time point: persistent/refractory GD, antithyroid drugs over 5 years with positive TRAb. The authors made the TCR library using RNA they extracted from PBMCs. Investigators report Graves' disease was diagnosed under American Thyroid Association guidelines. The source is a female donor with Graves disease. This sample comprised peripheral blood mononuclear cells (PBMCs), obtained when the disease was refractory, from a patient treated with antithyroid drugs.

CDR3 nucleotide sequence: TGTGCCAGCAGCCCGGGGACAGGGGTGAACACTGAAGCTTTCTTT. Translation: CASSPGTGVNTEAFF. The gene calls are TRBV9 and TRBJ1-1, with 10 bases lining up with TRBD1. Germline values: CDR1 SGDLS, CDR2 YYNGEE. This CDR3 is 15 amino acids long. V shed 4 bases and J 0 bases; nucleotides not matched to a gene: 3.